This passage covers 23 T cell receptor beta chains from one sample sequenced in a study of T-cell reconstitution after alpha-beta-depleted transplantation in children. The TCRbeta library incorporated unique molecular identifiers. TCRdb independently ran MiXCR on the PCR reads; one entry per CDR3 protein. There are hundreds of thousands of distinct CDR3 sequences in the sample; roughly 14% occur only once, and approximately 0.8% lies in the top ten. Sequenced material: PBMCs, taken before TCRalphabeta/CD19-depleted stem cell transplant. The receptors derive from a girl aged 2-10 years with congenital amegakaryocytic thrombocytopenia, due to receive a stem cell transplant.

This clonotype came up many times. The chain employs TRBV24-1 and TRBJ2-3; D may match TRBD1 or TRBD2 (5 bases each). CDR1 and CDR2 (germline): KGHDR, SFDVKD. This CDR3 is 13 amino acids long. With 8 bases removed from V and 4 bases from J, the gap between germline ends came to 12 bases. The CDR3: CATMGELADTQYF. CDR3 sequence (DNA): TGTGCCACCATGGGGGAGCTAGCAGATACGCAGTATTTT.

This clonotype was seen ten or more times. The CDR3 DNA follows: TGTGCCAGCGGACTGGGGACAGACCAGCCCCAGCATTTT. Translated, it gives CASGLGTDQPQHF. The rearrangement links TRBV3-1 to TRBJ1-5, with TRBD1 matching 7 bases. The CDR3 has 13 amino acids. CDR1 and CDR2 (germline): LGHDT, YNNKEL (reference sequence). Trimming at V came to 8 bases and at J to 7 bases, leaving 8 bases not matched to a gene.

The sample holds a few counts of this clonotype. The rearrangement uses TRBV9 and TRBJ2-7; D possibly corresponds to TRBD2 (5 bases). V lost 0 bases and J 2 bases, leaving 15 bases between the germline ends. The CDR3 sequence is 16 residues long. Germline loops: CDR1 SGDLS, CDR2 YYNGEE. The CDR3 DNA reads as TGTGCCAGCAGCGTAGATCTTCTTGCGGGTACCTACGAGCAGTACTTC. It yields the protein CASSVDLLAGTYEQYF.

This CDR3 is CASSFRNPGQAYNEQFF. CDR3 nucleotides: TGCGCCAGCAGCTTCCGAAACCCGGGACAGGCCTACAATGAGCAGTTCTTC. J is TRBJ2-1 and V is TRBV5-1; TRBD1 agrees at 8 bases. The V gene end was trimmed by 2 bases and the J gene end by 2 bases; junction bases not matched to a gene: 9. Germline V lookup: CDR1 SGHRS, CDR2 YFSETQ. The CDR3 is 17 amino acids.

This clonotype was counted many times. The chain joins TRBV7-2 to TRBJ1-3; no reliable D call. Germline CDR1 SGHTA, CDR2 FQGNSA. Trimming removed 1 base at V and 0 bases at J, with 7 bases between. CDR3 size: 15 residues. The CDR3 loop is CASSLVDNSGNTIYF. The CDR3 DNA reads as TGTGCCAGCAGCTTAGTCGACAACTCTGGAAACACCATATATTTT.

This clonotype was found once. The chain has TRBV29-1 and TRBJ2-1; 7 nucleotides agree with TRBD2. This CDR3 is built from 13 residues. Germline CDR1 reads SQVTM; CDR2 reads ANQGSEA. The V gene end was trimmed by 4 bases and the J gene end by 9 bases; junction bases not matched to a gene: 9. The CDR3 sequence: CSVVLAIGGEQFF. The CDR3 region has the DNA TGCAGCGTTGTACTAGCGATAGGTGGTGAGCAGTTCTTC.

At least ten counts were recorded for this clonotype. J is TRBJ2-6 and V is TRBV18, with unresolved D. This CDR3 has 15 amino acids. Germline V CDR1 and CDR2: KGHSH, LQKENI. The V end lost 3 bases, the J end lost 0 bases, and 6 bases lay between the germline ends. The chain's CDR3 is CASSPSSSGANVLTF. CDR3 coding DNA: TGTGCCAGCTCACCTAGTAGCTCTGGGGCCAACGTCCTGACTTTC.

The chain has TRBV5-1 and TRBJ2-7, with D possibly TRBD2 on 6 matching bases. The CDR3 runs 16 residues. Germline CDR1 and CDR2: SGHRS and YFSETQ. V was shortened by 4 bases and J by 0 bases, with 17 bases between the two germline ends. CDR3 sequence reads: CASSPMGGGSSYEQYF. The DNA of the CDR3 is TGCGCCAGCAGCCCCATGGGGGGAGGTTCCTCCTACGAGCAGTACTTC.

The chain has TRBV6-2 or TRBV6-3 and TRBJ2-5; tentative D call: TRBD2 (6 bases). The CDR3 is 17 residues long. V gave up 0 bases and J gave up 2 bases, with 16 bases separating them. Germline-derived CDR1 and CDR2 are MNHEY and SVGEGT. DNA for the CDR3: TGTGCCAGCAGTTACTCAGCGACCTCTAGCGCACAAGAGACCCAGTACTTC. Amino acid sequence: CASSYSATSSAQETQYF.

This clonotype was picked up many times. This sequence joins TRBV28 and TRBJ1-1; D is perhaps TRBD1 (6 bases). V was clipped by 3 bases and J by 0 bases, with 20 bases between them. Per the germline V gene, CDR1 is MDHEN and CDR2 is SYDVKM. There are 18 residues in the CDR3. The CDR3 bases are TGTGCCAGCAGTTTGTACCCCCTGGCAGGGGACATGAACACTGAAGCTTTCTTT. Encoded protein: CASSLYPLAGDMNTEAFF.

This clonotype was seen more than once but under ten times. The rearrangement joins TRBV5-1 to TRBJ2-1; D not resolved. V lost 0 bases and J lost 8, with 9 bases in between. The CDR3 length is 13 residues. Germline V gene data show CDR1 as SGHRS and CDR2 as YFSETQ. CDR3 DNA: TGCGCCAGCAGCTTGGAAGGTTGGGATGAGCAGTTCTTC. Translation: CASSLEGWDEQFF.

In this sample, this clonotype turned up many times. The chain recombines TRBV5-1 with TRBJ2-3; 10 bases are a match to TRBD1. The CDR3 spans 16 residues. V trimming: 4 bases; J trimming: 6 bases; junction bases outside the gene matches: 11. CDR1 and CDR2 (germline): SGHRS, YFSETQ. The CDR3 is CASSKPGQGLRDTQYF. CDR3 nucleotide sequence: TGCGCCAGCAGCAAACCGGGACAGGGGTTGAGGGATACGCAGTATTTT.

This clonotype came up a few times. The chain couples TRBV12-3 or TRBV12-4 to TRBJ2-2; 14 nucleotides align to TRBD2. This CDR3 region has 17 residues. V was clipped by 4 bases and J by 5 bases; unmatched bases: 6. The CDR3 DNA is TGTGCCAGCAGTTGGGGACTAGCGGGAGCTCGGACCGGGGAGCTGTTTTTT. Protein: CASSWGLAGARTGELFF.

This clonotype was counted many times. The chain employs TRBV20-1 and TRBJ2-5; D ambiguous. CDR1 DFQATT and CDR2 SNEGSKA come from the germline V gene (reference sequence). V lost 1 base to trimming and J lost 1 base, with 10 bases between them. The CDR3 runs to 14 residues. CDR3 DNA sequence: TGCAGTGCTAGAGCTCCCGGGTTCCAAGAGACCCAGTACTTC. This codes for CSARAPGFQETQYF.

This clonotype was counted at least ten times. The gene calls are TRBV20-1 and TRBJ2-1; D not resolved. Germline lookup yields CDR1 DFQATT and CDR2 SNEGSKA (reference sequence). Trimming stripped 5 bases from V and 3 bases from J, with 17 bases between. This CDR3 has 15 amino acids. The CDR3 spells CSAYRLVPLYNEQFF. CDR3 DNA: TGCAGTGCTTATAGACTCGTCCCCCTCTACAATGAGCAGTTCTTC.

This chain uses TRBV7-9 with TRBJ2-1, with D possibly TRBD2 on 6 matching bases. This CDR3 region has 12 residues. CDR1 and CDR2 from the germline V gene are SEHNR and FQNEAQ (reference sequence). V was clipped by 5 bases and J by 12 bases, with 14 bases between them. CDR3 nucleotides: TGTGCCAGCAGCACGGGACTTGCTGGGCAGTTCTTC. Its translation is CASSTGLAGQFF.

In the case of this clonotype: A read error is possible here, since a much larger clone lies one base away. CDR3 nucleotide sequence: TGTGCCAGCAGCCCTGGACTAGCGGTAGTCGATAACGACGGGGAGCTGTTTTTT. This encodes CASSPGLAVVDNDGELFF. This sequence joins TRBV12-3 or TRBV12-4 and TRBJ2-2; 10 bases are shared with TRBD2. The ends lost 6 bases at V and 7 bases at J; junction bases unmatched: 17. The CDR3 is made up of 18 amino acids.

The chain couples TRBV29-1 to TRBJ2-7, with 8 nucleotides matching TRBD1. The germline CDR1 and CDR2 sequences are SQVTM and ANQGSEA. This CDR3 has 15 residues. Unmatched junction bases numbered 20, after V lost 7 bases and J lost 9 bases. CDR3 coding DNA: TGCAGCGCACAAGGCCCCCTTGACAGGGGAGTTGGGCAGTACTTC. This encodes CSAQGPLDRGVGQYF.

In this sample, this clonotype turned up many times. The rearrangement joins TRBV12-3 or TRBV12-4 to TRBJ2-5; 9 positions agree with TRBD1. Trimming at V came to 3 bases and at J to 2 bases, leaving 1 base not matched to a gene. The CDR3 is 14 amino acids. Written as DNA, the CDR3 is TGTGCCAGCAGTTTCGGACAGGGGCAAGAGACCCAGTACTTC. Translated: CASSFGQGQETQYF.

DNA for the CDR3: TGCAGCGTCCCCGGGACAGGGAAGAATGGAAACACCATATATTTT. Its protein is CSVPGTGKNGNTIYF. The chain uses TRBV29-1 and TRBJ1-3, with 9 bases that match TRBD1. After removal of 6 bases from V and 3 bases from J, the junction contained 9 bases not matched to a gene. Looked up from germline, CDR1 is SQVTM and CDR2 is ANQGSEA. This CDR3 contains 15 residues.

This clonotype was seen ten or more times. The V call is TRBV29-1, the J call TRBJ2-7; 7 bases fit TRBD1. V gave up 4 bases and J gave up 3 bases; unmatched junction bases: 9. Germline V gene data show CDR1 as SQVTM and CDR2 as ANQGSEA. This CDR3 is 14 amino acids long. Written as DNA, the CDR3 is TGCAGCGTTGGCTCTCGGGACAGCCTCTACGAGCAGTACTTC. It specifies CSVGSRDSLYEQYF.

This clonotype was recorded many times. The chain has TRBV20-1 and TRBJ2-7; possibly TRBD1 for D (6 bases). Germline V gene lookup returns CDR1 DFQATT and CDR2 SNEGSKA (reference sequence). The CDR3 runs 13 residues. Trimming left V 1 base short and J 5 bases short, with 12 bases between. CDR3 residues: CSARGTDDDEQYF. DNA of the CDR3: TGCAGTGCTAGAGGGACAGACGACGACGAGCAGTACTTC.

In this sample, this clonotype turned up many times. The chain employs TRBV6-5 and TRBJ2-1; D is unclear. Germline CDR1 is MNHEY and CDR2 is SVGAGI. Trimming stripped 7 bases from V and 7 bases from J, with 11 bases between. The CDR3 runs to 12 residues. CDR3 loop: CASTSLLNEQFF. In DNA, the CDR3 is TGTGCCAGCACTTCCCTCTTAAATGAGCAGTTCTTC.